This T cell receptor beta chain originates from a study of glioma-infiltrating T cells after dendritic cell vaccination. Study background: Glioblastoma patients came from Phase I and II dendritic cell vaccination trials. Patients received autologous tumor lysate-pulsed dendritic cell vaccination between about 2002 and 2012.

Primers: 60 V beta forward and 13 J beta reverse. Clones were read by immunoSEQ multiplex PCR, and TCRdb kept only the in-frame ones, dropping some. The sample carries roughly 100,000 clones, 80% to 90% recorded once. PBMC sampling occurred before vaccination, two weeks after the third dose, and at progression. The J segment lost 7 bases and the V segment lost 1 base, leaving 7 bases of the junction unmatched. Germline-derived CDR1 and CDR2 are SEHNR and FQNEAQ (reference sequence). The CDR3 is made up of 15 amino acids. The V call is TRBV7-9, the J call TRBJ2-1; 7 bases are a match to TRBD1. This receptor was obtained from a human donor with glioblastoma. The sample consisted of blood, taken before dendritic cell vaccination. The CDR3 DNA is TGTGCCAGCAGCTTAGGACAGGGCACTAGGAATGAGCAGTTCTTC. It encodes CASSLGQGTRNEQFF.